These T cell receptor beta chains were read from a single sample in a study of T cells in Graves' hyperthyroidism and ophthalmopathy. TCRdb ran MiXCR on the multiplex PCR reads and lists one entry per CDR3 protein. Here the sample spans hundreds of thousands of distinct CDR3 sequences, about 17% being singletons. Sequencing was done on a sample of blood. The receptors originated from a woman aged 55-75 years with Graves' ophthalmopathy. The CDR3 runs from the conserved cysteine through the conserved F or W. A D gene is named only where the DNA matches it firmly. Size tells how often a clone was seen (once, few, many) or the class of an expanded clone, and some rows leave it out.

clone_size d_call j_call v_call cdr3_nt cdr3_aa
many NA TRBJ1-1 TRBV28 TGTGCCAGCAGTATACAAACAGGGAGCAATGAAGCTTTCTTT CASSIQTGSNEAFF
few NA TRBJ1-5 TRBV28 TGTGCCAGCAGTTCAGCCGGACCTCTGTATAGCAATCAGCCCCAGCATTTT CASSSAGPLYSNQPQHF
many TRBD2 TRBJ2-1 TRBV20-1 TGCAGTGCTCTCTCCGGGAGGGCCGATGAGCAGTTCTTC CSALSGRADEQFF
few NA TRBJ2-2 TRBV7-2 TGTGCCAGCAGTTCGGACCCGAACACCGGGGAGCTGTTTTTT CASSSDPNTGELFF
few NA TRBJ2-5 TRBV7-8 TGTGCCAGCAGCTTAGAGGACTACGGCAATCAAGAGACCCAGTACTTC CASSLEDYGNQETQYF
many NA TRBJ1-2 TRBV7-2 TGTGCCAGCAGTCAATCGCCCTGGAACTATGGCTACACCTTC CASSQSPWNYGYTF
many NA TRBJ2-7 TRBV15 TGTGCCACCAGCAGAGATCCGCGAGACAACAGGCGCTACGAGCAGTACTTC CATSRDPRDNRRYEQYF
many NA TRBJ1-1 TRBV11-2 TGTGCCAGCAGATCATTTCCGGGACGGAACACTGAAGCTTTCTTT CASRSFPGRNTEAFF
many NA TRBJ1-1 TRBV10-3 TGTGCCATCAGTGAGTCTTTCGGGTGGCAAACTGAAGCTTTCTTT CAISESFGWQTEAFF
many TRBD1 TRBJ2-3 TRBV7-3 TGTGCCAGCAGCGAACGGACAGGGGTCGCAGATACGCAGTATTTT CASSERTGVADTQYF
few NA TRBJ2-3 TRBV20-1 TGCAGTGCCCGTGGGGGGACAGTCACAGATACGCAGTATTTT CSARGGTVTDTQYF
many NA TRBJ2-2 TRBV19 TGTGCCAGTAGGCCACAGGGCGCGAACACCGGGGAGCTGTTTTTT CASRPQGANTGELFF
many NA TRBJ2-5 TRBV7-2 TGTGCCAGCAGCTTAGATACAGGGAGGCGAGAGACCCAGTACTTC CASSLDTGRRETQYF
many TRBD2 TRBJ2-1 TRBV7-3 TGTGCCAGCAGCTTAATGGGAAGGACTAGCGGCTACAATGAGCAGTTCTTC CASSLMGRTSGYNEQFF
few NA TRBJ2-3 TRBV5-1 TGCGCCAGCAGCCCCTGGCTAGGGGGAGGCGCGCCCACAGATACGCAGTATTTT CASSPWLGGGAPTDTQYF
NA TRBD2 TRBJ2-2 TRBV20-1 TGCAGTGCTAGACTAGCGGGAGCCGGGGAGCTGTTTTTT CSARLAGAGELFF
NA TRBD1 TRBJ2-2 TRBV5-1 TGCGCCAGCAGCCTAAGGGACAGGGAAGGAACCGGGGAGCTGTTTTTT CASSLRDREGTGELFF
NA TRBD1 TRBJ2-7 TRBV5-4 TGTGCCAGCAGCCCGACCGGGACAGGGGGCGATGAGCAGTACTTC CASSPTGTGGDEQYF
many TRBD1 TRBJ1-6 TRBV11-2 TGTGCCAGCAGCTCGCGGACAGGGGGCTATAATTCACCCCTCCACTTT CASSSRTGGYNSPLHF
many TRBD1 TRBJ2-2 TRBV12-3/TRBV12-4 TGTGCCAGCAGCCCGGACAGGGGGACCGGGGAGCTGTTTTTT CASSPDRGTGELFF
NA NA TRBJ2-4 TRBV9 TGTGCCAGCAGCGTAACCAGTGCCAAAAACATTCAGTACTTC CASSVTSAKNIQYF
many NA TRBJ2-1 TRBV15 TGTGCCACCAGAACATTAATGGGCCTAGCTAGGTACAATGAGCAGTTCTTC CATRTLMGLARYNEQFF
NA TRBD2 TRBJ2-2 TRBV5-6 TGTGCCAGCAGCTTGTTAGGGGCGGGGGACACCGGGGAGCTGTTTTTT CASSLLGAGDTGELFF
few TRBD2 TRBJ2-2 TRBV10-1 TGCGCCACCGAACGCGGGGGGACGAACACCGGGGAGCTGTTTTTT CATERGGTNTGELFF
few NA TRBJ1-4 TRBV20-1 TGCAGTGCTCGAGGTCAGATTTCTGATAATGAAAAACTGTTTTTT CSARGQISDNEKLFF
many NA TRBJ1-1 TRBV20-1 TGCAGTGCTAGAGAAGGGGCAGGGAACACTGAAGCTTTCTTT CSAREGAGNTEAFF
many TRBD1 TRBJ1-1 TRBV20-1 TGCAGTGCTAGAGATCAGGGACAGGGGGAGACTGAAGCTTTCTTT CSARDQGQGETEAFF
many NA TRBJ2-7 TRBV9 TGTGCCAGCAGTCGACTAGAGGCCGAGCAGTACTTC CASSRLEAEQYF
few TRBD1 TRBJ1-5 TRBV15 TGTGCCACCAGCAAGACAGGGAAAGAGCCCCAGCATTTT CATSKTGKEPQHF
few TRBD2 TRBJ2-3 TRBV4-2 TGTGCCAGCAGCCAGACTAGCGGGGGTCTCATAGATACGCAGTATTTT CASSQTSGGLIDTQYF
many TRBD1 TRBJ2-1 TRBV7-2 TGTGCCAGCAGCTCATGGGACAGATGGACCTACAATGAGCAGTTCTTC CASSSWDRWTYNEQFF
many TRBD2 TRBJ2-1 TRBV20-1 TGCAGTGCTAGAGATCCTAGCGGATACAATGAGCAGTTCTTC CSARDPSGYNEQFF
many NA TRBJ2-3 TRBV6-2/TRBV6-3 TGTGCCAGCAGTTACTCGCCGTCATGGGATACGCAGTATTTT CASSYSPSWDTQYF
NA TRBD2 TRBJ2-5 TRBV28 TGTGCCAGCAGTTTACCCGCGGGAGGGGGCGAACAAGAGACCCAGTACTTC CASSLPAGGGEQETQYF
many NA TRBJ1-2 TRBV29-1 TGCAGCGCTCCGGACGCAGCTAACTATGGCTACACCTTC CSAPDAANYGYTF
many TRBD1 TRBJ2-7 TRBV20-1 TGCAGTGCTCCAGGGGGCGTGAACTCGTGGACCTACGAGCAGTACTTC CSAPGGVNSWTYEQYF
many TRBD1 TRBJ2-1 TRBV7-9 TGTGCCATCAAGACAGGGGGTTTTTCCGCCTCGTTCGATGAGCAGTTCTTC CAIKTGGFSASFDEQFF
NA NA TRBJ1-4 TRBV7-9 TGTGCCAGCAGCTCGGACCGTTTGTCGGTGACTAATGAAAAACTGTTTTTT CASSSDRLSVTNEKLFF
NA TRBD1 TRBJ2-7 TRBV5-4 TGTGCCAGCAGCAATAAGGGACAGGGGTTTCACGAGCAGTACTTC CASSNKGQGFHEQYF
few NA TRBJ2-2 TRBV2 TGTGCCAGCAGTGATGAAGGTTTCACCGGGGAGCTGTTTTTT CASSDEGFTGELFF
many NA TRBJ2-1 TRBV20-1 TGCAGTGCTAACGGGGGGCTAGCCAACAATGAGCAGTTCTTC CSANGGLANNEQFF
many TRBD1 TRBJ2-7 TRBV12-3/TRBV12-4 TGTGCCAGCAAAGGACAGGGGAGCTCCTACGAGCAGTACTTC CASKGQGSSYEQYF
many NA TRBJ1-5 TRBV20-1 TGCAGTGCTAGCTCGGGCAATCAGCCCCAGCATTTT CSASSGNQPQHF
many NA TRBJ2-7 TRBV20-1 TGCAGTGCTAGATCAGAGGGGGGGAACGAGCAGTACTTC CSARSEGGNEQYF
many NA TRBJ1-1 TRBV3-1 TGTGCCAGCAGCCAATTGGCCCAGGACACTGAAGCTTTCTTT CASSQLAQDTEAFF
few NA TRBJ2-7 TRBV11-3 TGTGCCAGCAGCACCGGGACTGGGGAGGCAGAGCAGTACTTC CASSTGTGEAEQYF
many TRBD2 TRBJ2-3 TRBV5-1 TGCGCCAGCCGGACTAGCGGGGGGAGCACAGATACGCAGTATTTT CASRTSGGSTDTQYF
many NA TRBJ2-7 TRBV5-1 TGCGCCAGCAGCTCCGGACTGGGAGCCTACGAGCAGTACTTC CASSSGLGAYEQYF
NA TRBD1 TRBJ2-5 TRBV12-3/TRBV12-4 TGTGCCAGCGGTATCCACGGGACAGGACAAGAGACCCAGTACTTC CASGIHGTGQETQYF
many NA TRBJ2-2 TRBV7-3 TGTGCCAGCAGCTGGGGTTCTCCCGGGGAGCTGTTTTTT CASSWGSPGELFF
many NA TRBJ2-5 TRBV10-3 TGTGCCATCAGTGAACAACAAGAGACCCAGTACTTC CAISEQQETQYF
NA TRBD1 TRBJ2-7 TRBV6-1 TGTGCCAGCAGTCTCGATCGGACAGGGCTTTACTACGAGCAGTACTTC CASSLDRTGLYYEQYF
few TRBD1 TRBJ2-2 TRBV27 TGTGCCAGCAGCGGACAGGTTGGGCCCGGGGAGCTGTTTTTT CASSGQVGPGELFF
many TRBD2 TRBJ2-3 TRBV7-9 TGTGCCAGCAGCCATGATGGGACTAGCGGGGGGGCCTGGAATACGCAGTATTTT CASSHDGTSGGAWNTQYF